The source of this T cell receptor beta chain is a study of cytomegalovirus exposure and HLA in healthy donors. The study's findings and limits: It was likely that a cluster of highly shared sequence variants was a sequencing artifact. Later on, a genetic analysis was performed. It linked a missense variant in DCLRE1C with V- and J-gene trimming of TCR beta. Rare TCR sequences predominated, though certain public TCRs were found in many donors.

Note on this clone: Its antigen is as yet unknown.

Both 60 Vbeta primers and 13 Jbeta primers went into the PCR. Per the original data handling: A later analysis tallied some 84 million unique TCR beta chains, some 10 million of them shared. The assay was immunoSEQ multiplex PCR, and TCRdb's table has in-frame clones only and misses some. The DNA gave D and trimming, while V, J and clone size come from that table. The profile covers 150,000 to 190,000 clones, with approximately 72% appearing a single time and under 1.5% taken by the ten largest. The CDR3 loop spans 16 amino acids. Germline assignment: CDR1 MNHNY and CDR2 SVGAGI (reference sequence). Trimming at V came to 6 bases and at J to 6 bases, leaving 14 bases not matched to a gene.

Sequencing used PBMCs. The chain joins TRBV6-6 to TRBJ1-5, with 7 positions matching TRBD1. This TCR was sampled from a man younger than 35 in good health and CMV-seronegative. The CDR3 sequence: CASSPGDSWRGQPQHF. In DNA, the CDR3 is TGTGCCAGCAGCCCCGGGGACAGCTGGCGGGGTCAGCCCCAGCATTTT.